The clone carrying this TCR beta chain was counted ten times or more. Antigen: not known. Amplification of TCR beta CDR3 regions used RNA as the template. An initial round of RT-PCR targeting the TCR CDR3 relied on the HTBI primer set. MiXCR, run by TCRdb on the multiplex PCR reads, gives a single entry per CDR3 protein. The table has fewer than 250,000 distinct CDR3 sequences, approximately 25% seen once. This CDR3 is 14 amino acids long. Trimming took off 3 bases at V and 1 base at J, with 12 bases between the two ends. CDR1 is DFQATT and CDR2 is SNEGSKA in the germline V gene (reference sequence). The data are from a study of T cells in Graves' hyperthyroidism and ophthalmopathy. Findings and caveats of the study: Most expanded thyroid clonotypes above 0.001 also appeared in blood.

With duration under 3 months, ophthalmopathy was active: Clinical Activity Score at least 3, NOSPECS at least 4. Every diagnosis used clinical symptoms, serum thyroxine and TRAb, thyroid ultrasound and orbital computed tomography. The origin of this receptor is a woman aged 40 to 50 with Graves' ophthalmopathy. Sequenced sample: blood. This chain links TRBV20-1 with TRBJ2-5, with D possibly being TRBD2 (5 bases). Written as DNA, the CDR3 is TGCAGTGCTAGTCCCGGACTGGTCCAAGAGACCCAGTACTTC. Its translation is CSASPGLVQETQYF.